The 20 T cell receptor beta chains reported below all come from one sample, sequenced in a study of cytomegalovirus exposure and HLA in healthy donors. The PCR employed 60 Vbeta primers together with 13 Jbeta primers. Generated by immunoSEQ multiplex PCR, the TCRdb table keeps only in-frame clones and is missing some. The profile shows approximately 70,000 clones, 70% of them singletons. Sequencing was carried out using PBMCs. These receptors all come from a woman aged 50 to 60 in good health and CMV-seropositive.

The V call is TRBV7-2, the J call TRBJ1-5; perhaps TRBD1 as D (5 bases). The CDR3 totals 15 residues. V lost 4 bases and J 6 bases, leaving 16 bases between the germline ends. Germline CDR1 and CDR2: SGHTA and FQGNSA. The CDR3 nucleotides are TGTGCCAGCAGCTACTGGGGGGGTTCGGGTCAGCCCCAGCATTTT. It specifies CASSYWGGSGQPQHF.

This clone was counted only a few times. This chain uses TRBV9 with TRBJ2-5; the match to TRBD2 covers 10 bases. V was clipped by 3 bases and J by 5 bases; unmatched bases: 10. This CDR3 region has 16 residues. Germline lookup yields CDR1 SGDLS and CDR2 YYNGEE. CDR3: CASSGLAGLAKETQYF. The CDR3 nucleotides read TGTGCCAGCAGCGGCCTAGCGGGACTAGCGAAGGAGACCCAGTACTTC.

The V and J genes are TRBV19 and TRBJ1-5; no clear D gene. The CDR3 length is 15 residues. Trimming cost V 7 bases and J 0 bases, with 13 bases left between them. Germline CDR1 and CDR2: LNHDA and SQIVND (reference sequence). The CDR3 DNA follows: TGTGCCAGTATCATCGGGTCCTATAGCAATCAGCCCCAGCATTTT. Translation gives CASIIGSYSNQPQHF.

V gene TRBV7-2 combines with J gene TRBJ1-1, with TRBD1 matching 8 bases. The CDR3 loop spans 15 amino acids. CDR1 is SGHTA and CDR2 is FQGNSA in the germline V gene. With V trimmed by 1 base and J by 5 bases, 6 bases remained unmatched. CDR3 in DNA: TGTGCCAGCAGCTTAGATTCCAGGGGGCTGACTGAAGCTTTCTTT. Translated: CASSLDSRGLTEAFF.

The chain combines TRBV5-4 with TRBJ1-2, with D unclear. The germline V gene encodes CDR1 SGHNT and CDR2 YYREEE (reference sequence). V was trimmed by 4 bases and J by 4 bases, leaving 8 bases between them. This CDR3 comprises 12 residues. The CDR3 region has the DNA TGTGCCAGCAGCCCGGAGGGCTATGGCTACACCTTC. As protein: CASSPEGYGYTF.

This chain uses TRBV4-1 with TRBJ2-1; possibly TRBD2 for D (5 bases). Germline-derived CDR1 and CDR2 are MGHRA and YSYEKL. The CDR3 runs to 12 residues. Trimming stripped 5 bases from V and 9 bases from J, with 11 bases between. The CDR3 nucleotides read TGCGCCAGCAGCTTTAGGAGGTCTGAGCAGTTCTTC. This encodes CASSFRRSEQFF.

This chain uses TRBV19 with TRBJ1-2, with D uncertain. CDR3 length equals 12 residues. The germline gives CDR1 LNHDA, CDR2 SQIVND (reference sequence). V lost 10 bases and J 5 bases, leaving 14 bases between the germline ends. This chain's CDR3 is CATLLGSYGYTF. As DNA, the CDR3 is TGTGCCACTCTTCTCGGTAGTTATGGCTACACCTTC. Full variable domain (missing parts from reference TRBV19 and TRBJ1-2): DGGITQSPKYLFRKEGQNVTLSCEQNLNHDAMYWYRQDPGQGLRLIYYSQIVNDFQKGDIAEGYSVSREKKESFPLTVTSAQKNPTAFYLCATLLGSYGYTFGSGTRLTVV.

J is TRBJ1-5 and V is TRBV19; D remains unclear. CDR1 is LNHDA and CDR2 is SQIVND in the germline V gene (reference sequence). The V end lost 6 bases, the J end lost 0 bases, and 12 bases lay between the germline ends. This CDR3 is built from 15 residues. For the CDR3, the DNA is TGTGCCAGTAGATATTCAGACTATAGCAATCAGCCCCAGCATTTT. Translated, it gives CASRYSDYSNQPQHF.

V usage is TRBV11-3 and J usage is TRBJ1-1; D is unresolved. Germline V gene sequence: CDR1 SGHNT, CDR2 YENEEA. The CDR3 extends over 13 amino acids. V shed 4 bases and J shed 0 bases, with 6 bases lying between them. CDR3 sequence: CASSSNLNTEAFF. Written as DNA, the CDR3 is TGTGCCAGCAGCTCTAACTTGAACACTGAAGCTTTCTTT.

The V gene is TRBV9, the J gene TRBJ1-2; D gene uncertain. This CDR3 comprises 14 residues. Trimming stripped 6 bases from V and 2 bases from J, with 14 bases between. Germline values: CDR1 SGDLS, CDR2 YYNGEE. The CDR3 loop reads CASTQTSVNYGYTF. DNA of the CDR3: TGTGCCAGCACCCAAACCTCGGTAAACTATGGCTACACCTTC. Filled out from reference TRBV9 and TRBJ1-2, the complete variable domain reads DSGVTQTPKHLITATGQRVTLRCSPRSGDLSVYWYQQSLDQGLQFLIQYYNGEERAKGNILERFSAQQFPDLHSELNLSSLELGDSALYFCASTQTSVNYGYTFGSGTRLTVV.

V gene TRBV7-2 combines with J gene TRBJ2-5, with D uncertain. Trimming took 1 base from V and 1 from J, leaving 10 bases between them. The CDR3 spans 15 residues. Germline V gene lookup returns CDR1 SGHTA and CDR2 FQGNSA. The CDR3 spells CASSLVVQAQETQYF. The CDR3 DNA reads as TGTGCCAGCAGCTTAGTCGTCCAAGCCCAAGAGACCCAGTACTTC.

This clone appeared a few times. V usage is TRBV28 and J usage is TRBJ2-3; 8 bases line up with TRBD2. V was pared by 8 bases and J by 5 bases, with 12 bases of the junction left unmatched. CDR3 length equals 15 residues. Germline V CDR1 and CDR2: MDHEN, SYDVKM. The CDR3 protein is CASYVSGSIGDTQYF. The DNA of the CDR3 is TGTGCCAGCTACGTCAGCGGGAGTATTGGAGATACGCAGTATTTT.

In the case of this clone: Other DNA sequences from this sample encode an identical CDR3 as well. The chain has TRBV28 and TRBJ2-5; D perhaps matches TRBD1 (5 bases). V was pared by 6 bases and J by 2 bases, with 10 bases between. In germline, CDR1 is MDHEN, CDR2 SYDVKM. This CDR3 region has 13 residues. Here the CDR3 DNA reads TGTGCCAGCAGGAGTCAGGGACAAGAGACCCAGTACTTC. This sequence encodes CASRSQGQETQYF.

This clone was detected once. The chain combines TRBV2 with TRBJ2-1, with D perhaps TRBD1 (6 bases). The germline gives CDR1 SNHLY, CDR2 FYNNEI. V dropped 6 bases and J dropped 7 bases, with 10 bases sitting between them. The CDR3 contains 12 residues. CDR3 in DNA: TGTGCCAGCAGAGCAACAGGGAATGAGCAGTTCTTC. Translation: CASRATGNEQFF. Together with reference TRBV2 and TRBJ2-1, the CDR3 gives the full variable domain: EPEVTQTPSHQVTQMGQEVILRCVPISNHLYFYWYRQILGQKVEFLVSFYNNEISEKSEIFDDQFSVERPDGSNFTLKIRSTKLEDSAMYFCASRATGNEQFFGPGTRLTVL.

This sequence joins TRBV9 and TRBJ1-2; D is possibly TRBD1 (5 bases). Per germline, CDR1 SGDLS and CDR2 YYNGEE. V was cut by 0 bases and J by 4 bases, with 13 bases left in between. This CDR3 spans 15 amino acids. The CDR3 bases are TGTGCCAGCAGCGTAGCTTCGGGGGACGGCTATGGCTACACCTTC. Its protein product is CASSVASGDGYGYTF.

The rearrangement uses TRBV19 and TRBJ2-1; 9 positions match TRBD1. The CDR3 runs to 15 residues. The J segment lost 5 bases and the V segment lost 4 bases, leaving 6 bases of the junction unmatched. The germline V gene has CDR1 LNHDA and CDR2 SQIVND (reference sequence). CDR3 amino acids: CASSRPGQGDNEQFF. The CDR3 nucleotides are TGTGCCAGTAGTAGGCCGGGACAGGGAGACAATGAGCAGTTCTTC.

This chain joins TRBV27 and TRBJ1-1; weak D call: TRBD1 (6 bases). The CDR3 runs to 14 residues. The ends were cut back, 5 bases at V and 3 bases at J, with 13 bases in the middle. Germline assignment: CDR1 MNHEY and CDR2 SMNVEV (reference sequence). In DNA form, the CDR3 reads TGTGCCAGCAGTGCACCGACAGGTTACACTGAAGCTTTCTTT. Its protein is CASSAPTGYTEAFF.

The chain has TRBV4-3 and TRBJ1-5; D remains ambiguous. V lost 1 base to trimming and J lost 3 bases, with 10 bases between them. Germline CDR1 and CDR2: LGHNA and YSLEER. The CDR3 extends over 15 amino acids. CDR3 DNA sequence: TGCGCCAGCAGCCAAGGGGAGTTTTACAATCAGCCCCAGCATTTT. Amino acid sequence: CASSQGEFYNQPQHF.

This chain links TRBV6-1 with TRBJ2-5; the D is unclear. Germline V gives CDR1 MNHNS, CDR2 SASEGT. This CDR3 contains 13 residues. V lost 6 bases, J lost 0 bases, and 8 bases lay in between. CDR3 in DNA: TGTGCCAGCAGGCAGGCGAACCAAGAGACCCAGTACTTC. Protein: CASRQANQETQYF.

The chain employs TRBV21-1 and TRBJ2-7; the table names TRBD1, a call not compared with the DNA. TRBV21-1 is given as a pseudogene. This CDR3 is 17 amino acids long. CDR3 sequence reads: CASSNTVTGTGGNEQYF. The CDR3 DNA reads as TGTGCCAGCAGCAATACGGTTACGGGGACAGGGGGCAACGAGCAGTACTTC.